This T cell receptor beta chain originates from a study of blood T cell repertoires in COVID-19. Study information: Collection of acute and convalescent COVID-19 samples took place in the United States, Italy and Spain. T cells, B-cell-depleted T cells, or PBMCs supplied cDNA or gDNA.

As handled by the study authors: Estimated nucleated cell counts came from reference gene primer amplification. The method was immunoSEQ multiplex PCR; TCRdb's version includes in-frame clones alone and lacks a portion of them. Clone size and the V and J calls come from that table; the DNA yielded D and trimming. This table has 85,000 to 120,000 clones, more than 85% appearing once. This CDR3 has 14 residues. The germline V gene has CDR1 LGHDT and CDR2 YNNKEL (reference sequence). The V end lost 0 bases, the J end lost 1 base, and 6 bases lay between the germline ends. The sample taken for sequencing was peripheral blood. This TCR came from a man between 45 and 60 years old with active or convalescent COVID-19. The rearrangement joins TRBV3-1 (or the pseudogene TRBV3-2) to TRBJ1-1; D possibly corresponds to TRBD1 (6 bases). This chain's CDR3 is CASSQEGGNTEAFF. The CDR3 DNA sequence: TGTGCCAGCAGCCAAGAAGGGGGGAACACTGAAGCTTTCTTT.